This T cell receptor (beta chain) is drawn from a study of CD8+CD57+ T cells in acquired aplastic anemia. V was pared by 4 bases and J by 3 bases, with 9 bases between. The CDR3 has 13 amino acids. Germline V gene data show CDR1 as SGHRS and CDR2 as YFSETQ. This clonotype was detected only once. Profiles of TCR beta VDJ and CDR3 were generated from a genomic DNA template. TCRdb re-analysed the reads in MiXCR, keeping a single row per CDR3 protein. The sample shows around 170,000 distinct CDR3 sequences, 55% to 80% of them seen only once. This receptor was obtained from a human donor in good health. The source material was sorted CD4+, CD8+, or CD8+CD57+ T cells (not recorded which) from PBMCs. The chain recombines TRBV5-1 with TRBJ2-3; D possibly corresponds to TRBD1 (6 bases). The CDR3 nucleotides read TGCGCCAGCAGCCGGGACAAGACAGATACGCAGTATTTT. This sequence encodes CASSRDKTDTQYF.